This T cell receptor (beta chain) was recovered during a study of PD-L1 blockade in urothelial cancer. The CDR3 covers 13 residues. Looked up from germline, CDR1 is MNHNS and CDR2 is SASEGT. The junction had 5 bases not matched to a gene; V was cut back by 6 bases and J by 7 bases. Sequencing was performed with immunoSEQ multiplex PCR; in TCRdb, only in-frame clones are kept and a portion is missing. This table holds 90,000 to 120,000 clones, 70% to 90% found once. This chain connects TRBV6-1 to TRBJ1-5; 8 nucleotides match TRBD1. The input for sequencing was PBMCs, taken around atezolizumab (anti-PD-L1) treatment. The clonotype was recovered from a man in his fifties or sixties with urothelial cancer. The CDR3 sequence is CASRTGQGQPQHF. The CDR3 DNA reads as TGTGCCAGCAGAACAGGACAGGGACAGCCCCAGCATTTT.